This is a list of T cell receptor beta chains from one sample in a study of metastatic and nonmetastatic thyroid tumors. TCRdb recomputed clones from the PCR reads via MiXCR. The repertoire has 30,000 to 45,000 clones, less than 60% of them found once; the top ten carry around 22%. Sequencing used tumor tissue. These receptors were obtained from a male donor with papillary thyroid cancer or a benign thyroid nodule (not recorded which). Some clones in this sample may be carry-over from other donors' samples. The CDR3 runs from the conserved cysteine through the conserved F or W. Fields, in order: clone size, D gene, J gene, V gene, CDR3 DNA, CDR3 protein. The D gene is left open where the match is weak. Clone size is given for some rows only: seen once, a few or many times, or a class if the clone is expanded.

clone size: few; D gene: TRBD2; J gene: TRBJ2-2; V gene: TRBV6-1; CDR3 DNA: TGTGCCAGCAGTGCAACCGGGAGGGCGAACACCGGGGAGCTGTTTTTT; CDR3 protein: CASSATGRANTGELFF
clone size: NA; D gene: TRBD2; J gene: TRBJ2-1; V gene: TRBV7-2; CDR3 DNA: TGTGCCAGCAGCTTCCGGGAGGGCCTCTATGAGCAGTTCTTC; CDR3 protein: CASSFREGLYEQFF
clone size: NA; D gene: TRBD1; J gene: TRBJ2-1; V gene: TRBV12-3/TRBV12-4; CDR3 DNA: TGTGCCAGCAGAGACAGGGGCCGGATCTACAATGAGCAGTTCTTC; CDR3 protein: CASRDRGRIYNEQFF
clone size: NA; D gene: TRBD2; J gene: TRBJ2-7; V gene: TRBV4-2; CDR3 DNA: TGTGCCAGCAGCCTCGGACTAGCGGGAGCCTACGAGCAGTACTTC; CDR3 protein: CASSLGLAGAYEQYF
clone size: few; D gene: TRBD2; J gene: TRBJ2-2; V gene: TRBV6-1; CDR3 DNA: TGTGCCAGCAGTGAACTAGCGGGGGACACCGGGGAGCTGTTTTTT; CDR3 protein: CASSELAGDTGELFF
clone size: NA; D gene: TRBD1; J gene: TRBJ1-1; V gene: TRBV18; CDR3 DNA: TGTGCCAGCTCACTCGACAGGGGGAACACTGAAGCTTTCTTT; CDR3 protein: CASSLDRGNTEAFF
clone size: NA; D gene: NA; J gene: TRBJ1-1; V gene: TRBV11-1; CDR3 DNA: TGTGCCAGCAGCTTGGGTGTTTATAGGGGACGGGACACTGAAGCTTTCTTT; CDR3 protein: CASSLGVYRGRDTEAFF
clone size: NA; D gene: NA; J gene: TRBJ1-3; V gene: TRBV12-3/TRBV12-4; CDR3 DNA: TGTGCCAGCAGTTTCTCTGGCGTTGGCTACCTCAACACCATATATTTT; CDR3 protein: CASSFSGVGYLNTIYF
clone size: medium-sized; D gene: NA; J gene: TRBJ2-1; V gene: TRBV7-7; CDR3 DNA: TGTGCTAGCAGCCCGACTGAGGGTGAGCAGTTCTTC; CDR3 protein: CASSPTEGEQFF
clone size: few; D gene: TRBD1; J gene: TRBJ2-7; V gene: TRBV6-5; CDR3 DNA: TGTGCCAGCAGTTACGGGACAGCCATCTCCTACGAGCAGTACTTC; CDR3 protein: CASSYGTAISYEQYF
clone size: once; D gene: NA; J gene: TRBJ2-1; V gene: TRBV11-2; CDR3 DNA: TGTGCCAGCAGCGTCGGGACGACGGGTGAGCAGTTCTTC; CDR3 protein: CASSVGTTGEQFF
clone size: once; D gene: NA; J gene: TRBJ2-3; V gene: TRBV9; CDR3 DNA: TGTGCCAGCAGCGAGACAGGGACTGGCACAGATACGCAGTATTTT; CDR3 protein: CASSETGTGTDTQYF
clone size: NA; D gene: NA; J gene: TRBJ1-1; V gene: TRBV5-1; CDR3 DNA: TGCGCCAGCAGCGACGGACGGAGTATGAACACTGAAGCTTTCTTT; CDR3 protein: CASSDGRSMNTEAFF
clone size: NA; D gene: NA; J gene: TRBJ2-7; V gene: TRBV18; CDR3 DNA: TGTGCCAGCTCATACTACTCTAGCTCCTACGAGCAGTACTTC; CDR3 protein: CASSYYSSSYEQYF
clone size: NA; D gene: NA; J gene: TRBJ2-7; V gene: TRBV20-1; CDR3 DNA: TGCAGTGCTAGACAGAGCTCCTACGAGCAGTACTTC; CDR3 protein: CSARQSSYEQYF
clone size: NA; D gene: TRBD2; J gene: TRBJ2-3; V gene: TRBV20-1; CDR3 DNA: TGCAGTGCTAGGACTACTAGCGGGGGGGCAGATACGCAGTATTTT; CDR3 protein: CSARTTSGGADTQYF
clone size: NA; D gene: NA; J gene: TRBJ1-4; V gene: TRBV12-3/TRBV12-4; CDR3 DNA: TGTGCCAGCAGTTCTATGAGGAAACTGTTTTTT; CDR3 protein: CASSSMRKLFF
clone size: NA; D gene: NA; J gene: TRBJ1-1; V gene: TRBV6-2/TRBV6-3; CDR3 DNA: TGTGCCAGTTGGGCCGGGGGGGGCACTGAAGCTTTCTTT; CDR3 protein: CASWAGGGTEAFF
clone size: NA; D gene: TRBD1; J gene: TRBJ1-2; V gene: TRBV20-1; CDR3 DNA: TGCAGTGCTACTCAGGGGGCGGATGGCTATGGCTACACCTTC; CDR3 protein: CSATQGADGYGYTF
clone size: once; D gene: TRBD1; J gene: TRBJ2-5; V gene: TRBV6-2/TRBV6-3; CDR3 DNA: TGTGCCAGCAGACCGGGACAGGCACGCCAAGAGACCCAGTACTTC; CDR3 protein: CASRPGQARQETQYF
clone size: NA; D gene: TRBD1; J gene: TRBJ1-5; V gene: TRBV11-1; CDR3 DNA: TGTGCCAGCAGCGAGACAGGGGGCCCTTTTTATAGCAATCAGCCCCAGCATTTT; CDR3 protein: CASSETGGPFYSNQPQHF
clone size: NA; D gene: NA; J gene: TRBJ2-1; V gene: TRBV10-3; CDR3 DNA: TGTGCCATCAGTGAGTTTAGCGACCCGAACTCCTACAATGAGCAGTTCTTC; CDR3 protein: CAISEFSDPNSYNEQFF